The source of this TCR beta chain is a study of blood T cell repertoires in COVID-19. Turning to the study itself: Both acute and convalescent COVID-19 samples were obtained from the United States, Italy and Spain. T cells, B-cell-depleted T cells, or PBMCs supplied cDNA or gDNA.

Points on this clone: Mismatch with germline at one junction end may stem from a read error.

Enrolled during active infection, Seattle patients were then followed longitudinally. Germline assignment: CDR1 SSHAT and CDR2 FNYEAQ (reference sequence). This CDR3 has 15 residues. Some clones are missing from TCRdb's copy, which holds only in-frame ones; the method was immunoSEQ multiplex PCR. The table has fewer than 250,000 clones, approximately 90% seen once. The V gene is TRBV7-7, the J gene TRBJ2-5; TRBD2 aligns across 14 bases. This TCR came from a man aged 45-65 years with COVID-19, enrolled during active disease. Specimen: peripheral blood. The CDR3 is CASSLGLAGGETQYF. The CDR3 DNA reads as TGTGCTAGCAGCTTAGGACTAGCGGGAGGAGAGACCCAGTACTTC. The full variable domain, in which reference TRBV7-7 and TRBJ2-5 provide the parts outside the CDR3, is GAGVSQSPRYKVTKRGQDVTLRCDPISSHATLYWYQQALGQGPEFLTYFNYEAQPDKSGLPSDRFSAERPEGSISTLTIQRTEQRDSAMYRCASSLGLAGGETQYFGPGTRLLVL.